The present TCR beta chain was sequenced within a study of cytomegalovirus exposure and HLA in healthy donors. In regard to this clone: Its antigen is as yet unknown.

Study-wide points: 150 to 200 TCR beta chains were listed as cytomegalovirus-associated. An ancestry cluster, one associated with Asian ancestry, reportedly showed fewer N-insertions than the approximately 650-donor mean in a later analysis.

V lost 3 bases to trimming and J lost 4 bases, with 9 bases between them. Germline CDR1 and CDR2: PRHDT and FYEKMQ (reference sequence). The CDR3 length is 13 residues. The PCR was carried out with 60 Vbeta primers and 13 Jbeta primers. The repertoire was sequenced with immunoSEQ multiplex PCR; TCRdb's copy has only in-frame clones and lacks some. The data show 95,000 to 100,000 clones, roughly 74% seen once. Sequencing used PBMCs. This rearrangement joins TRBV13 to TRBJ1-1, with D perhaps TRBD1 (6 bases). The sequence came from a middle-aged woman in good health and CMV-seronegative. This chain's CDR3 is CASSFSRGTEAFF. CDR3 sequence (DNA): TGTGCCAGCAGCTTTTCCAGGGGCACTGAAGCTTTCTTT.